This is a list of T cell receptor beta chains from one sample in a study of cytomegalovirus exposure and HLA in healthy donors. Some clones are missing from TCRdb's copy, which holds only in-frame ones; the method was immunoSEQ multiplex PCR. Here the sample spans 150,000 to 200,000 clones, 65% to 70% being singletons. Sequencing was carried out using PBMCs. Receptor source: a woman aged 18 to 35 in good health and CMV-seropositive. Each CDR3 is given with its conserved first and last residue. A D gene is named only where the DNA matches it firmly. The listing skips clone size in some rows; elsewhere it reads once, few, many or a size class.

size	V	D	J	CDR3	DNA
.	TRBV7-9	.	TRBJ2-7	CASSQLTVPYEQYF	TGTGCCAGCAGCCAATTAACAGTGCCCTACGAGCAGTACTTC
.	TRBV11-2	TRBD1	TRBJ1-2	CASSLDPRQGDEDGYTF	TGTGCCAGCAGCTTAGACCCACGACAGGGGGACGAGGATGGCTACACCTTC
.	TRBV5-1	TRBD1	TRBJ1-2	CASSSGQGYSNGYTF	TGCGCCAGCAGCTCGGGACAGGGCTACTCTAATGGCTACACCTTC
few	TRBV30	.	TRBJ1-1	CAWSEGMNTEAFF	TGTGCCTGGAGTGAGGGGATGAACACTGAAGCTTTCTTT
.	TRBV6-1	.	TRBJ1-4	CASTLTNQNEKLFF	TGTGCCAGCACTCTGACAAATCAAAATGAAAAACTGTTTTTT
.	TRBV28	TRBD2	TRBJ2-7	CASSLSGTSGRYEQYF	TGTGCCAGCAGTCTCTCCGGGACTAGCGGGAGATACGAGCAGTACTTC
.	TRBV28	TRBD2	TRBJ2-1	CASSLSGSTNNEQFF	TGTGCCAGCAGCCTTAGCGGGAGTACCAACAATGAGCAGTTCTTC
.	TRBV7-9	TRBD1	TRBJ1-5	CASSPRGQGRDQPQHF	TGTGCCAGCAGCCCCCGAGGACAGGGTCGCGATCAGCCCCAGCATTTT
.	TRBV30	TRBD2	TRBJ2-3	CAWKSGVSTDTQYF	TGTGCCTGGAAAAGCGGGGTGAGCACAGATACGCAGTATTTT
few	TRBV28	.	TRBJ1-2	CASSLRGNGYTF	TGTGCCAGCAGTTTAAGGGGGAATGGCTACACCTTC
few	TRBV6-5	TRBD1	TRBJ2-7	CASSALIGQDYEQYF	TGTGCCAGCAGTGCGCTTATCGGACAGGACTACGAGCAGTACTTC
once	TRBV1	.	TRBJ2-5	CTSSQALPPRAFRTQYF	TGCACCAGCAGCCAAGCCCTACCCCCCAGGGCCTTTCGGACCCAGTACTTC
.	TRBV5-6	.	TRBJ2-3	CASSLGLAFTDTQYF	TGTGCCAGCAGCTTGGGCCTAGCGTTCACAGATACGCAGTATTTT
.	TRBV27	TRBD2	TRBJ2-7	CASSPHAGGPVEQYF	TGTGCCAGCAGTCCCCACGCGGGGGGGCCCGTCGAGCAGTACTTC
.	TRBV7-7	TRBD1	TRBJ2-1	CASSAGTGGDEQFF	TGTGCTAGCAGCGCTGGGACAGGGGGCGATGAGCAGTTCTTC
.	TRBV11-2	.	TRBJ2-7	CASSSWFGGQIYEQYF	TGTGCCAGCAGCTCATGGTTCGGGGGGCAAATCTACGAGCAGTACTTC
.	TRBV5-1	TRBD1	TRBJ2-2	CASSPTTGRYTGELFF	TGCGCCAGCAGCCCAACGACAGGGAGATACACCGGGGAGCTGTTTTTT
few	TRBV15	.	TRBJ2-7	CATSRDRNRAREQYF	TGTGCCACCAGCAGAGATCGTAACAGGGCACGCGAGCAGTACTTC
.	TRBV4-3	.	TRBJ1-2	CASSQGMGTLRGYGYTF	TGCGCCAGCAGCCAAGGGATGGGGACCCTGCGGGGCTATGGCTACACCTTC
.	TRBV27	TRBD1	TRBJ1-5	CASSWGQGGNQPQHF	TGTGCCAGCAGTTGGGGACAGGGTGGCAATCAGCCCCAGCATTTT
.	TRBV27	TRBD1	TRBJ1-1	CASSHTGGLGWDTEAFF	TGTGCCAGCAGCCATACAGGGGGCTTAGGGTGGGACACTGAAGCTTTCTTT
few	TRBV7-9	.	TRBJ1-6	CASSLAGQLNSPLHF	TGTGCCAGCAGCTTAGCCGGACAGTTGAATTCACCCCTCCACTTT
.	TRBV6-6	.	TRBJ1-6	CASESGENSPLHF	TGTGCCAGCGAGTCAGGGGAGAATTCACCCCTCCACTTT
.	TRBV30	.	TRBJ1-4	CAWSGGSGEKLFF	TGTGCCTGGAGTGGGGGAAGCGGAGAAAAACTGTTTTTT
.	TRBV20-1	.	TRBJ1-1	CSARGGTEAFF	TGCAGTGCTAGGGGGGGGACTGAAGCTTTCTTT
few	TRBV6-6	.	TRBJ2-1	CASRLPYIWGGHEQFF	TGTGCCAGCAGATTGCCTTACATATGGGGGGGGCATGAGCAGTTCTTC
.	TRBV6-5	.	TRBJ2-7	CASGQSSYEQYF	TGTGCCAGTGGACAGAGCTCCTACGAGCAGTACTTC
.	TRBV27	TRBD2	TRBJ2-7	CASSLTAGGHEQYF	TGTGCCAGCAGTTTAACAGCGGGAGGGCACGAGCAGTACTTC
.	TRBV19	.	TRBJ1-2	CASSAAGDRRIGYGYTF	TGTGCCAGTAGTGCGGCAGGCGACAGACGAATAGGCTATGGCTACACCTTC
.	TRBV4-1	.	TRBJ2-7	CASSLLRQDDYEQYF	TGCGCCAGCAGCCTCCTTCGACAGGATGACTACGAGCAGTACTTC
few	TRBV5-1	TRBD1	TRBJ1-4	CASSPDRATNEKLFF	TGCGCCAGCAGTCCAGACAGGGCAACTAATGAAAAACTGTTTTTT
.	TRBV7-2	.	TRBJ1-1	CASSLGDYTEAFF	TGTGCCAGCAGCTTAGGAGACTACACTGAAGCTTTCTTT
.	TRBV30	TRBD1	TRBJ1-4	CAWSVGEDREF	TGTGCCTGGAGTGTTGGTGAGGACAGGGAATTT
.	TRBV19	.	TRBJ1-6	CASRQGRSPLHF	TGTGCCAGTAGACAGGGAAGATCACCCCTCCACTTT
few	TRBV14	TRBD2	TRBJ2-5	CASSWASGRETQYF	TGTGCCAGCAGTTGGGCTAGCGGGAGAGAGACCCAGTACTTC
.	TRBV11-2	.	TRBJ2-3	CASSLEGPGTDTQYF	TGTGCCAGCAGCTTAGAGGGCCCCGGCACAGATACGCAGTATTTT
.	TRBV6-5	TRBD2	TRBJ2-2	CASRPRGVSGELFF	TGTGCCAGCAGACCACGGGGGGTTTCCGGGGAGCTGTTTTTT
.	TRBV5-1	TRBD2	TRBJ2-1	CASSFGTSTYNEQFF	TGCGCCAGCAGCTTCGGGACTAGTACCTACAATGAGCAGTTCTTC